The 3 T cell receptor beta chains below all came from one sample that was sequenced in a study of T cell clonotyping in hematopoietic cell transplantation. The assay was immunoSEQ multiplex PCR, and TCRdb's table has in-frame clones only and misses some. The table has approximately 42,000 clones, around 84% seen once. Time point here: recipient sample about 28 days before transplant, after cytoreduction. This specimen was peripheral blood mononuclear cells, taken before stem cell transplant. The origin of the receptors is a man aged 60 to 69 with acute myeloid leukemia. Some clones in this sample may be carry-over from other donors' samples.

The CDR3 is CASSLIVAGGEKLFF. CDR3 sequence (DNA): TGTGCCAGCAGCTTAATCGTGGCGGGTGGGGAAAAACTGTTTTTT. The gene calls are TRBV13 and TRBJ1-4; no clear D. Germline CDR1 and CDR2: PRHDT and FYEKMQ (reference sequence). The CDR3 is 15 residues long. The V end was cut by 2 bases, the J end by 8 bases, with 15 bases between.

The chain carries TRBV2 and TRBJ2-2, with D unclear. CDR3 size: 15 residues. V gave up 7 bases and J gave up 3 bases, with 15 bases separating them. In germline, CDR1 is SNHLY, CDR2 FYNNEI. The DNA of the CDR3 is TGTGCCAGCAAGACCAGGAATAGTCACACCGGGGAGCTGTTTTTT. Amino acids: CASKTRNSHTGELFF.

The rearrangement links TRBV6-6 to TRBJ2-5; TRBD2 matches at 8 bases. The CDR3 covers 15 residues. Germline V gives CDR1 MNHNY, CDR2 SVGAGI (reference sequence). Trimming removed 2 bases from V and 1 base from J; junction bases left unmatched: 3. CDR3 sequence reads: CASSYKRGLQETQYF. The DNA of the CDR3 is TGTGCCAGCAGTTACAAGCGGGGGCTCCAAGAGACCCAGTACTTC.